The 17 T cell receptor beta chains below were found in one sample sequenced in a study of post-analysis software for immune sequencing data. Notes on the study in general: Among roughly five TRBV segments more frequent in patients than controls were TRBV5-6, TRBV5-1 and TRBV20-1.

For these receptors, no antigen is known. Sequencing libraries made from TCR beta cDNA carried unique molecular identifiers. TCRdb passed the PCR reads through MiXCR, listing each CDR3 protein once. This table has about 180,000 distinct CDR3 sequences, roughly 30% appearing once. Sequencing used blood. These receptors were collected from a girl between 10 and 17 years old with multiple sclerosis.

This clonotype appeared a few times. The chain couples TRBV6-6 to TRBJ1-1; D is unclear. The ends were cut back, 6 bases at V and 2 bases at J, with 7 bases in the middle. The CDR3 spans 12 residues. Germline CDR1 is MNHNY and CDR2 is SVGAGI (reference sequence). The CDR3 region has the DNA TGTGCCAGCAGGACCCACAACACTGAAGCTTTCTTT. Translating it yields CASRTHNTEAFF.

This clonotype was seen at least ten times. This chain connects TRBV29-1 to TRBJ2-1; D gene ambiguous. Per germline, CDR1 SQVTM and CDR2 ANQGSEA. This CDR3 comprises 15 residues. V was clipped by 7 bases and J by 1 base, with 17 bases between them. CDR3 amino acids: CSAILPNFSYNEQFF. The CDR3 coding sequence is TGCAGCGCCATACTACCCAATTTTTCCTACAATGAGCAGTTCTTC.

This clonotype came up once. This rearrangement joins TRBV18 to TRBJ2-7; TRBD1 matches 7 bases. The CDR3 spans 16 residues. Germline CDR1 reads KGHSH; CDR2 reads LQKENI. With 3 bases clipped from V and 2 bases from J, the junction kept 10 bases outside the gene matches. The CDR3 coding sequence is TGTGCCAGCTCACCTTGGGCCCTGGGACAGACCTACGAGCAGTACTTC. It specifies CASSPWALGQTYEQYF.

The rearrangement joins TRBV4-1 to TRBJ2-1; 9 positions agree with TRBD2. Germline lookup yields CDR1 MGHRA and CDR2 YSYEKL. This CDR3 comprises 17 residues. V dropped 1 base and J dropped 8; count of bases not matched to a gene: 12. CDR3 nucleotide sequence: TGCGCCAGCAGCCAAGGCGGGGGGGCCAGGGTTATCCATGAGCAGTTCTTC. Encoded protein: CASSQGGGARVIHEQFF.

The sample holds a few counts of this clonotype. This sequence joins TRBV12-3 or TRBV12-4 and TRBJ1-2, with 7 bases aligning to TRBD1. The J segment lost 2 bases and the V segment lost 7 bases, leaving 4 bases of the junction unmatched. The CDR3 is 13 residues long. The CDR3 loop is CASNSGQNYGYTF. In DNA form, the CDR3 reads TGTGCCAGCAATTCGGGACAGAACTATGGCTACACCTTC.

This clonotype was seen a few times. This may come from a read error, since a much larger clone is one base off. The chain couples TRBV20-1 to TRBJ2-5, with D tentatively TRBD2 (6 bases). The CDR3 has 13 amino acids. Germline V CDR1 and CDR2: DFQATT, SNEGSKA (reference sequence). V was pared by 0 bases and J by 11 bases, with 16 bases between. The CDR3, as DNA: TGCAGTGCTAGAGATCCCGGGAGTAGTGAGCAGTACTTC. This sequence encodes CSARDPGSSEQYF.

V gene TRBV25-1 combines with J gene TRBJ2-5; 7 bases line up with TRBD1. The last part of the DNA fits TRBJ2-7 better; the J call may be wrong. The CDR3 is 14 residues long. Germline lookup yields CDR1 MGHDK and CDR2 SYGVNS. The CDR3 protein is CASSEVTGVNEQYF. For the CDR3, the DNA is TGTGCCAGCAGTGAGGTTACAGGGGTCAACGAGCAGTACTTC.

This clonotype was detected many times. The V and J genes are TRBV29-1 and TRBJ2-3; D gene unclear. Per germline, CDR1 SQVTM and CDR2 ANQGSEA. Deletions cut 5 bases from V and 2 bases from J, with 11 bases between. CDR3 length equals 13 residues. The CDR3 reads CSVCLGFTDTQYF. The CDR3 nucleotides are TGCAGCGTTTGTCTGGGGTTCACAGATACGCAGTATTTT.

This clonotype was found many times. The gene calls are TRBV18 and TRBJ2-7; D is tentatively TRBD1 or TRBD2 (5 bases each). This CDR3 region has 15 residues. Trimming stripped 0 bases from V and 3 bases from J, with 12 bases between. CDR1 is KGHSH and CDR2 is LQKENI in the germline V gene. The chain's CDR3 is CASSPPGTNLYEQYF. CDR3 coding DNA: TGTGCCAGCTCACCACCCGGGACCAACCTCTACGAGCAGTACTTC.

This clonotype was observed a handful of times. The CDR3 is CASSQDDFAGSTEAFF. The CDR3 DNA reads TGCGCCAGCAGCCAAGATGATTTCGCGGGGAGCACTGAAGCTTTCTTT. The V and J genes are TRBV4-1 and TRBJ1-1; D gene unclear. Germline CDR1 MGHRA, CDR2 YSYEKL. With 0 bases removed from V and 4 bases from J, the gap between germline ends came to 15 bases. The CDR3 consists of 16 residues.

This chain links TRBV19 with TRBJ2-5; 11 bases fit TRBD1. CDR1 is LNHDA and CDR2 is SQIVND in the germline V gene (reference sequence). Trimming removed 2 bases from V and 5 bases from J; junction bases left unmatched: 13. The CDR3 runs 18 residues. The CDR3: CASSIYVARTGGWETQYF. The CDR3, as DNA: TGTGCCAGTAGTATATACGTCGCCCGGACAGGGGGCTGGGAGACCCAGTACTTC.

In its sample, this clonotype was seen many times. The chain joins TRBV5-1 to TRBJ2-7; D is perhaps TRBD1 or TRBD2 (5 bases each). Germline CDR1 reads SGHRS; CDR2 reads YFSETQ. With 2 bases removed from V and 2 bases from J, the gap between germline ends came to 11 bases. The CDR3 runs 14 residues. CDR3 amino acids: CASSLEGRTYEQYF. In DNA form, the CDR3 reads TGCGCCAGCAGCTTAGAGGGACGGACCTACGAGCAGTACTTC.

This clonotype came up many times. V is TRBV9 and J is TRBJ1-5; D call uncertain. CDR3 size: 16 residues. V lost 6 bases and J 4 bases, leaving 20 bases between the germline ends. CDR1 SGDLS and CDR2 YYNGEE come from the germline V gene. CDR3 sequence (DNA): TGTGCCAGCATCCCACGGATCTCCAAGGGAAATCAGCCCCAGCATTTT. Translation: CASIPRISKGNQPQHF.

There are many counts of this clonotype. V and J are TRBV5-1 and TRBJ2-5; possibly TRBD2 for D (6 bases). Trimming cost V 5 bases and J 5 bases, with 10 bases left between them. This CDR3 comprises 12 residues. CDR1 and CDR2 (germline): SGHRS, YFSETQ. The chain's CDR3 is CASSRGLETQYF. CDR3 in DNA: TGCGCCAGCAGTAGGGGACTGGAGACCCAGTACTTC. Together with reference TRBV5-1 and TRBJ2-5, the CDR3 gives the full variable domain: KAGVTQTPRYLIKTRGQQVTLSCSPISGHRSVSWYQQTPGQGLQFLFEYFSETQRNKGNFPGRFSGRQFSNSRSEMNVSTLELGDSALYLCASSRGLETQYFGPGTRLLVL.

This clonotype was observed a handful of times. V usage is TRBV27 and J usage is TRBJ2-1, with a possible D match to TRBD1 (7 bases). The V gene lost 2 bases and the J gene lost 9 bases, with 17 bases spanning the gap. The germline CDR1 and CDR2 sequences are MNHEY and SMNVEV (reference sequence). This CDR3 spans 15 amino acids. CDR3 DNA: TGTGCCAGCAGTTTACGGGCAGGGGGGTACGGTGAGCAGTTCTTC. It translates to CASSLRAGGYGEQFF.

This clonotype has ten or more counts. This chain uses TRBV7-9 with TRBJ2-1; D unclear. Germline V gives CDR1 SEHNR, CDR2 FQNEAQ (reference sequence). The CDR3 has 11 amino acids. Trimming pared 1 base from V and 9 bases from J, leaving 4 bases between. The CDR3 sequence: CASSLDPEQFF. The DNA of the CDR3 is TGTGCCAGCAGCTTAGATCCTGAGCAGTTCTTC. Looking up the rest from reference TRBV7-9 and TRBJ2-1 gives the full variable domain: DTGVSQNPRHKITKRGQNVTFRCDPISEHNRLYWYRQTLGQGPEFLTYFQNEAQLEKSRLLSDRFSAERPKGSFSTLEIQRTEQGDSAMYLCASSLDPEQFFGPGTRLTVL.

On this clonotype itself: The junction does not match germline at one end; this may be a read error. The chain uses TRBV5-1 and TRBJ2-1; the match to TRBD2 covers 9 bases. CDR3 length: 15 residues. Germline CDR1 and CDR2: SGHRS and YFSETQ. The CDR3 nucleotides read TGCGTCAGCAGCCTCGGACTAGCGAGCTACAATGAGCAGTTCTTC. It is translated as CVSSLGLASYNEQFF.